Sequencing of this T cell receptor (beta chain) was carried out in a study of blood T cell repertoires in COVID-19. Points on this clone: The same CDR3 arises from other DNA sequences in this sample as well.

Some clones are missing from TCRdb's copy, which holds only in-frame ones; the method was immunoSEQ multiplex PCR. The data contain about 29,000 clones, 75% to 90% of them singletons. Trimming removed 1 base from V and 4 bases from J, with 14 bases in between. Germline loops: CDR1 SGHRS, CDR2 YFSETQ. CDR3 length: 15 residues. The receptor was derived from a man aged 80 or over with acute or convalescent COVID-19. The sequenced material came from peripheral blood. This chain links TRBV5-1 with TRBJ1-2; D might be TRBD1 (6 bases). The CDR3 here is CASSLWGGASYGYTF. Here the CDR3 DNA reads TGCGCCAGCAGCTTGTGGGGGGGCGCGAGCTATGGCTACACCTTC.